Below are 21 T cell receptor beta chains sequenced from a single sample in a study of post-analysis software for immune sequencing data. These TCRs are of unknown antigen specificity. Findings of the study overall: Elevated frequency relative to controls characterized 4 or 5 TRBV segments in patients, TRBV5-6, TRBV5-1 and TRBV20-1 among them.

The library was made from cDNA and included unique molecular identifiers. MiXCR, applied by TCRdb to the PCR reads, yields one record per CDR3 protein. The sample contains 550,000 to 700,000 distinct CDR3 sequences, about 40% of which appear only once. Sample: blood. Source of these receptors: a girl aged 10 to 17 with multiple sclerosis.

About this clonotype: Germline and junction disagree at one end, which may indicate a read error. The V call is TRBV5-1, the J call TRBJ2-2, with D possibly TRBD2 on 6 matching bases. The CDR3 contains 16 residues. From germline, CDR1 is SGHRS and CDR2 YFSETQ. CDR3 in amino acids: CANSLGTLAHTGELFF. The CDR3 DNA reads as TGCGCCAACAGCTTGGGAACCCTAGCGCACACCGGGGAGCTGTTTTTT.

This clonotype was counted between two and nine times. The chain employs TRBV24-1 and TRBJ2-1; 9 bases are shared with TRBD2. V lost 3 bases to trimming and J lost 4 bases; unmatched junction nucleotides: 3. The CDR3 runs 15 residues. CDR1 is KGHDR, CDR2 SFDVKD, per germline. DNA for the CDR3: TGTGCCACCAGTGATCGTAGCGGGGGATACAATGAGCAGTTCTTC. Its protein product is CATSDRSGGYNEQFF.

This chain uses TRBV30 with TRBJ1-5, with 10 bases lining up with TRBD1. The CDR3 loop spans 13 amino acids. V lost 5 bases and J lost 5; bases outside the gene matches: 3. Germline V gene data show CDR1 as GTSNPN and CDR2 as SVGIG (reference sequence). The DNA of the CDR3 is TGTGCCTGGGGGACAGGGGCTGATCAGCCCCAGCATTTT. This codes for CAWGTGADQPQHF.

This clonotype has just a few counts. The chain has TRBV12-3 or TRBV12-4 and TRBJ2-5, with 15 bases that match TRBD2. The V and J ends lost 3 bases and 1 base, in that order; junction bases with no gene match: 9. The CDR3 has 19 amino acids. The CDR3 region has the DNA TGTGCCAGCAGTTTGTCCGGGACTAGCGGGGGGCTTTTCCAAGAGACCCAGTACTTC. Amino acids: CASSLSGTSGGLFQETQYF.

Only a few counts were recorded for this clonotype. The V call is TRBV12-3 or TRBV12-4, the J call TRBJ1-6, with D maybe TRBD1 (5 bases). The V end lost 1 base, the J end lost 12 bases, and 13 bases lay between the germline ends. This CDR3 region has 14 residues. CDR3 sequence (DNA): TGTGCCAGCAGTTTAGGACAGAAAGTTGGACCCCTCCACTTT. Its translation: CASSLGQKVGPLHF.

This clonotype was seen only a few times. The genes are TRBV6-5 and TRBJ1-2; 9 positions agree with TRBD1. The CDR3 is made up of 12 amino acids. Trimming took 6 bases from V and 5 from J; bases not matched to a gene: 1. Germline V gene data show CDR1 as MNHEY and CDR2 as SVGAGI. The chain's CDR3 is CASRGTGYGYTF. The CDR3, as DNA: TGTGCCAGCAGAGGGACAGGGTATGGCTACACCTTC.

This clonotype occurred once. CDR3 sequence (DNA): TGTGCCAGCAGTTTCGTAGGGACTAGCGGGATAGTCTACGAGCAGTACTTC. It codes for CASSFVGTSGIVYEQYF. The rearrangement joins TRBV6-6 to TRBJ2-7; the match to TRBD2 covers 13 bases. CDR3 length: 17 amino acids. V was clipped by 4 bases and J by 3 bases; unmatched bases: 9. CDR1 and CDR2 (germline): MNHNY, SVGAGI (reference sequence).

The rearrangement uses TRBV12-3 or TRBV12-4 and TRBJ1-1, with D unclear. Trimming removed 3 bases at V and 1 base at J, with 9 bases between. The CDR3 is 14 amino acids. CDR3 protein: CASSFAPANTEAFF. DNA for the CDR3: TGTGCCAGCAGTTTTGCGCCAGCGAACACTGAAGCTTTCTTT.

The chain recombines TRBV4-1 with TRBJ2-2, with TRBD2 as a possible D gene (6 bases). Deletions cut 0 bases from V and 7 bases from J, with 12 bases between. The germline V gene encodes CDR1 MGHRA and CDR2 YSYEKL. This CDR3 has 15 residues. The CDR3 sequence: CASSQDPRRDGELFF. CDR3 nucleotides: TGCGCCAGCAGCCAAGATCCAAGGCGGGACGGGGAGCTGTTTTTT.

V gene TRBV7-6 combines with J gene TRBJ2-3; the D is unclear. The CDR3 is 15 residues long. V shed 3 bases and J shed 2 bases, with 12 bases lying between them. CDR1 and CDR2 from the germline V gene are SGHVS and FNYEAQ. The CDR3 DNA sequence: TGTGCCAGCAGCTTTGGCTGGCCGACCACAGATACGCAGTATTTT. It translates to CASSFGWPTTDTQYF.

V and J are TRBV20-1 and TRBJ1-2; possibly TRBD1 for D (6 bases). This CDR3 has 14 amino acids. The germline V gene has CDR1 DFQATT and CDR2 SNEGSKA (reference sequence). Trimming cost V 0 bases and J 6 bases, with 14 bases left between them. The CDR3 DNA reads TGCAGTGCTAGAGAACAGGGCAGCCGTCATGGCTACACCTTC. This codes for CSAREQGSRHGYTF.

There are a few counts of this clonotype. The chain links TRBV12-3 or TRBV12-4 to TRBJ2-3; TRBD1 aligns across 8 bases. The CDR3 sequence is 14 residues long. V lost 3 bases and J lost 3; bases outside the gene matches: 2. DNA for the CDR3: TGTGCCAGCAGTTTGGACAGGGCAACAGATACGCAGTATTTT. Amino acids: CASSLDRATDTQYF.

V gene TRBV3-1 combines with J gene TRBJ2-1; 11 nucleotides line up with TRBD2. Germline V CDR1 and CDR2: LGHDT, YNNKEL (reference sequence). This CDR3 has 15 amino acids. Trimming removed 5 bases from V and 4 bases from J; junction bases left unmatched: 4. This CDR3 reads CASSTIAGGYNEQFF. The CDR3 DNA reads TGTGCCAGCAGCACTATAGCGGGGGGGTACAATGAGCAGTTCTTC.

The chain combines TRBV7-8 with TRBJ2-5, with a weak D call TRBD2 (5 bases). The J call may be mistaken, given a closer DNA end match to TRBJ2-7. The CDR3 spans 17 residues. CDR1 is SGHVS and CDR2 is FQNEAQ in the germline V gene. The DNA of the CDR3 is TGTGCCAGCAGCTTAGCCGATTCGACTATAATTGGAGTCGAGCAGTACTTC. Its translation is CASSLADSTIIGVEQYF.

This chain joins TRBV10-2 and TRBJ1-1; the D gene is possibly TRBD1 (6 bases). Looked up from germline, CDR1 is WSHSY and CDR2 is SAAADI. V lost 2 bases and J lost 3, with 13 bases in between. The length of the CDR3 is 15 residues. The CDR3 DNA follows: TGCGCCAGCAGTGAGGCGGGGGCAGTGGACACTGAAGCTTTCTTT. Translated, it gives CASSEAGAVDTEAFF.

The genes are TRBV10-3 and TRBJ1-4; 8 bases match TRBD1. Germline CDR1 ENHRY, CDR2 SYGVKD. The CDR3 totals 13 residues. Unmatched junction bases numbered 3, after V lost 6 bases and J lost 6 bases. The CDR3 region is CAIRDRGDEKLFF. Written as DNA, the CDR3 is TGTGCCATCAGAGACAGGGGAGATGAAAAACTGTTTTTT.

The chain combines TRBV10-3 with TRBJ2-3, with D perhaps matching TRBD1 (5 bases). V was cut by 7 bases and J by 2 bases, with 16 bases left in between. Germline CDR1 is ENHRY and CDR2 is SYGVKD. CDR3 length equals 15 residues. The DNA for the CDR3 is TGTGCCATCACCAGCCGAGGACACTCCACAGATACGCAGTATTTT. This sequence encodes CAITSRGHSTDTQYF.

The CDR3 spells CSVEGGGLGEQYF. CDR3 bases: TGCAGCGTTGAAGGAGGAGGGCTCGGCGAGCAGTACTTC. The chain couples TRBV29-1 to TRBJ2-7, with a weak D call TRBD2 (6 bases). V dropped 1 base and J dropped 6 bases, with 13 bases sitting between them. The CDR3 contains 13 residues. The V gene's germline CDR1 is SQVTM and CDR2 ANQGSEA.

The chain is built from TRBV11-3 and TRBJ2-4; 10 nucleotides align to TRBD2. The end of the DNA aligns better with TRBJ2-5, so the J call may be wrong. The germline V gene encodes CDR1 SGHNT and CDR2 YENEEA. The CDR3 extends over 18 amino acids. CDR3 DNA: TGTGCCAGCAGCTTAGATGCCCCCCCCCTAGCGGGAGATGAGACCCAGTACTTC. Protein product: CASSLDAPPLAGDETQYF.

The genes are TRBV7-9 and TRBJ1-2, with unresolved D. Deletions cut 4 bases from V and 6 bases from J, with 6 bases between. Germline CDR1 reads SEHNR; CDR2 reads FQNEAQ (reference sequence). The CDR3 has 11 amino acids. The CDR3 reads CASSSLNGYTF. The CDR3 coding sequence is TGTGCCAGCAGCTCGCTAAATGGCTACACCTTC.

The chain recombines TRBV20-1 with TRBJ1-5; perhaps TRBD1 as D (5 bases). Germline CDR1 DFQATT, CDR2 SNEGSKA (reference sequence). The CDR3 runs 14 residues. Trimming cost V 4 bases and J 5 bases, with 15 bases left between them. CDR3 coding DNA: TGCAGTGCTAAATACGGACGGGGGTATCAGCCCCAGCATTTT. This codes for CSAKYGRGYQPQHF.